This T cell receptor (beta chain) was sequenced for a study of identical twins. Study conclusions and caveats: Beta out-of-frame sequences showed weaker excess twin sharing.

This clonotype was counted between two and nine times. Its antigen is undetermined. TCRdb itself ran the 5' RACE reads through MiXCR, one entry per CDR3 protein. Of 700,000 or so distinct CDR3 sequences listed, roughly 8% were seen once; the top ten hold around 0.98%. V shed 5 bases, J shed 3 bases, and the junction held 5 bases outside the gene matches. This CDR3 contains 15 residues. In addition, the sample was reused for a study of yellow fever vaccine responses in identical twins.

This chain uses TRBV12-3 or TRBV12-4 with TRBJ2-7; 12 bases align to TRBD2. This clonotype originated in a woman younger than 35 in good health. Sequencing was performed on PBMCs. This CDR3 reads CASSGGLAGIYEQYF. The CDR3 region has the DNA TGTGCCAGCAGTGGAGGACTAGCGGGAATCTACGAGCAGTACTTC.